This note documents a single T cell receptor (beta chain) sequence. The antigen is not known. This cohort consisted of healthy bone marrow donors. This record comes from a study of cytomegalovirus exposure and HLA in healthy donors. Whole-study results and caveats: Earlier analysis found most TCR beta V segments productive about 87% or about 30% of the time. Most TCR sequences were rare, but some public TCRs occurred in many donors.

Trimming at V came to 3 bases and at J to 7 bases, leaving 6 bases not matched to a gene. CDR3 size: 13 residues. CDR1 is GTSNPN, CDR2 SVGIG, per germline (reference sequence). Amplification used 60 Vbeta primers and 13 Jbeta primers. TCRdb's table, derived via immunoSEQ multiplex PCR, lists solely in-frame clones and lacks some. This table has about 140,000 clones, roughly four fifths appearing once. The chain joins TRBV30 to TRBJ1-2; 9 bases are shared with TRBD1. Input material: PBMCs. This TCR was sampled from a man aged 25 to 45 in good health and CMV-seronegative. The CDR3 nucleotides are TGTGCCTGGAGCCTACAGGGGGCGGGTGGCTACACCTTC. It specifies CAWSLQGAGGYTF. Complete variable domain (other parts from reference TRBV30 and TRBJ1-2): SQTIHQWPATLVQPVGSPLSLECTVEGTSNPNLYWYRQAAGRGLQLLFYSVGIGQISSEVPQNLSASRPQDRQFILSSKKLLLSDSGFYLCAWSLQGAGGYTFGSGTRLTVV.